This T cell receptor beta chain was sequenced in a study of T-cell memory formation after mild COVID-19. The overall study: TCR clusters were mostly confined to one donor each.

Study-level points and caveats: Clones that contracted clustered mainly in CM and EM if CD4+ and in EMRA if CD8+. That cross-reactive memory joined was suggested by some responding clones appearing in pre-infection memory. Day 15 to 85 contracting clones showed balanced CD4/CD8; day 15 to 37 expanders favored CD4+.

Via MiXCR, TCRdb re-called the 5' RACE reads, giving one row per CDR3 protein. The table has 250,000 to 300,000 distinct CDR3 sequences, more than 15% seen once; the top ten hold roughly 23%. There are a few counts of this clonotype. What it recognizes is unknown. This clonotype was obtained from a man between 18 and 29 years old who had mild COVID-19 (a few samples of this study predate the infection). Cell type and time point are not known. The sample comprised PBMCs or a T cell subset sorted from them (not recorded which).

In DNA form, the CDR3 reads TGTGCCAGCAGCCAGGAGGAGGTCAACTATGGCTACACCTTC. Its protein is CASSQEEVNYGYTF. V gene TRBV4-2 combines with J gene TRBJ1-2; D is ambiguous. Trimming removed 3 bases at V and 2 bases at J, with 10 bases between. The CDR3 consists of 14 residues. From germline, CDR1 is LGHNA and CDR2 YNFKEQ.